These 24 T cell receptor beta chains share one sample of origin, sequenced in a study of identical twins. Via MiXCR, TCRdb re-called the 5' RACE reads, giving one row per CDR3 protein. The sample carries more than 400,000 distinct CDR3 sequences, 12% to 15% recorded once. These data were likewise used in another study, on yellow fever vaccine responses in identical twins.

The specimen sequenced was CD4+ T cells sorted from blood. These receptor sequences come from a woman aged 18-35 years in good health.

This clonotype was observed a handful of times. This rearrangement joins TRBV12-3 or TRBV12-4 to TRBJ2-1; TRBD2 matches 8 bases. The V and J ends lost 7 bases and 4 bases, in that order; junction bases with no gene match: 9. This CDR3 is built from 15 residues. CDR3: CASKSLAGTYNEQFF. The CDR3 DNA follows: TGTGCCAGCAAATCGTTAGCGGGAACGTACAATGAGCAGTTCTTC.

The genes are TRBV5-1 and TRBJ2-7, with 12 bases lining up with TRBD2. CDR1 is SGHRS, CDR2 YFSETQ, per germline. V gave up 4 bases and J gave up 7 bases; unmatched junction bases: 27. This CDR3 is built from 21 residues. The CDR3 region has the DNA TGCGCCAGCAGCCCCAGGGGATTGAAGGACGGGACTAGCGGGCCGGGACTGGAGCAGTACTTC. Its protein is CASSPRGLKDGTSGPGLEQYF.

A few counts support this clonotype. The V gene is TRBV5-1, the J gene TRBJ2-3; D is perhaps TRBD2 (7 bases). Germline values: CDR1 SGHRS, CDR2 YFSETQ. The CDR3 covers 18 residues. V shed 2 bases and J shed 3 bases, with 22 bases lying between them. The CDR3 DNA follows: TGCGCCAGCAGCTTTGGGGGGGCGGAGTGGACGAAAACAGATACGCAGTATTTT. It yields the protein CASSFGGAEWTKTDTQYF.

Many counts were recorded for this clonotype. This rearrangement joins TRBV24-1 to TRBJ1-5; 10 nucleotides match TRBD1. V was pared by 9 bases and J by 4 bases, with 5 bases of the junction left unmatched. Per germline, CDR1 KGHDR and CDR2 SFDVKD. This CDR3 spans 14 amino acids. The DNA for the CDR3 is TGTGCCACCGAGACAGGGGGCCCAAATCAGCCCCAGCATTTT. It translates to CATETGGPNQPQHF.

The chain is built from TRBV5-1 and TRBJ2-3; D unresolved. Germline V gene lookup returns CDR1 SGHRS and CDR2 YFSETQ. V was cut by 0 bases and J by 2 bases, with 10 bases left in between. CDR3 length: 15 amino acids. The CDR3 nucleotides read TGCGCCAGCAGCTTGGCCTTGCGTCCCACAGATACGCAGTATTTT. Translated, it gives CASSLALRPTDTQYF.

The CDR3 is CASGLLRQGADEQFF. The CDR3 coding sequence is TGTGCTAGTGGTTTGCTAAGACAGGGGGCTGATGAGCAGTTCTTC. The rearrangement links TRBV12-5 to TRBJ2-1; TRBD1 matches 10 bases. This CDR3 contains 15 residues. Germline CDR1 reads LGHNT; CDR2 reads FRNRAP. V shed 2 bases and J 8 bases; nucleotides not matched to a gene: 6. Complete variable domain (other parts from reference TRBV12-5 and TRBJ2-1): DARVTQTPRHKVTEMGQEVTMRCQPILGHNTVFWYRQTMMQGLELLAYFRNRAPLDDSGMPKDRFSAEMPDATLATLKIQPSEPRDSAVYFCASGLLRQGADEQFFGPGTRLTVL.

The rearrangement links TRBV27 to TRBJ2-3; D assignment may be TRBD1 or TRBD2 (5 bases each). There are 17 residues in the CDR3. Germline CDR1 and CDR2: MNHEY and SMNVEV (reference sequence). V gave up 1 base and J gave up 1 base, with 15 bases separating them. DNA of the CDR3: TGTGCCAGCAGTTTATATCGAACGAGAGGGGGCACAGATACGCAGTATTTT. Its translation: CASSLYRTRGGTDTQYF.

The CDR3, as DNA: TGTGCCAGCAGCCAAACACCTGGGACGGTCTCCTACGAGCAGTACTTC. Residues: CASSQTPGTVSYEQYF. The V and J genes are TRBV3-1 and TRBJ2-7; the D gene could be TRBD1 or TRBD2 (5 bases each). The CDR3 extends over 16 amino acids. Germline V gene lookup returns CDR1 LGHDT and CDR2 YNNKEL (reference sequence). Trimming pared 2 bases from V and 0 bases from J, leaving 14 bases between.

V gene TRBV4-1 combines with J gene TRBJ1-4; no definite D call. This CDR3 has 14 residues. Germline V gives CDR1 MGHRA, CDR2 YSYEKL. V gave up 4 bases and J gave up 4 bases, with 10 bases separating them. The CDR3 sequence is CASSPPGFNEKLFF. The CDR3 DNA reads as TGCGCCAGCAGCCCCCCGGGGTTTAATGAAAAACTGTTTTTT.

The chain is built from TRBV6-5 and TRBJ2-1, with 8 bases lining up with TRBD2. Unmatched junction bases numbered 7, after V lost 2 bases and J lost 7 bases. The CDR3 loop spans 15 amino acids. Germline loops: CDR1 MNHEY, CDR2 SVGAGI. CDR3 nucleotide sequence: TGTGCCAGCAGTTACGTCGGGGGGGCGGGGAATGAGCAGTTCTTC. This translates into CASSYVGGAGNEQFF.

The count of this clonotype is one. The CDR3 region is CASRGNGYTF. For the CDR3, the DNA is TGTGCCAGCAGGGGGAATGGCTACACCTTC. The V call is TRBV6-1, the J call TRBJ1-2; unclear D gene. The V end lost 6 bases, the J end lost 6 bases, and 5 bases lay between the germline ends. Germline CDR1 is MNHNS and CDR2 is SASEGT. There are 10 residues in the CDR3.

This clonotype has only one observation. The V gene is TRBV5-1, the J gene TRBJ2-5, with TRBD2 matching over 10 bases. V lost 0 bases, J lost 5 bases, and 4 bases stayed unmatched. The CDR3 totals 15 residues. From germline, CDR1 is SGHRS and CDR2 YFSETQ. The CDR3 sequence is CASSLATSGYETQYF. The CDR3 DNA is TGCGCCAGCAGCTTGGCGACTAGCGGGTATGAGACCCAGTACTTC.

The chain couples TRBV19 to TRBJ2-3; D is perhaps TRBD2 (6 bases). Looked up from germline, CDR1 is LNHDA and CDR2 is SQIVND (reference sequence). The CDR3 covers 16 residues. The germline V and J ends were trimmed by 7 bases and 4 bases, with 21 bases remaining between them. In DNA, the CDR3 is TGTGCCAGTACCCTTCGCGGGACTTTAAGGCCAGATACGCAGTATTTT. Residues: CASTLRGTLRPDTQYF. The complete variable domain, with remaining parts taken from reference TRBV19 and TRBJ2-3, reads DGGITQSPKYLFRKEGQNVTLSCEQNLNHDAMYWYRQDPGQGLRLIYYSQIVNDFQKGDIAEGYSVSREKKESFPLTVTSAQKNPTAFYLCASTLRGTLRPDTQYFGPGTRLTVL.

This rearrangement joins TRBV7-9 to TRBJ2-5, with 7 bases identical to TRBD2. V shed 7 bases, J shed 4 bases, and the junction held 18 bases outside the gene matches. The length of the CDR3 is 17 residues. Germline CDR1 is SEHNR and CDR2 is FQNEAQ (reference sequence). CDR3 in amino acids: CASTKLLAAPPGETQYF. The CDR3 DNA is TGTGCCAGCACCAAACTCCTAGCGGCCCCGCCCGGAGAGACCCAGTACTTC.

This clonotype was observed at least ten times. This sequence joins TRBV5-1 and TRBJ2-6, with 7 bases aligning to TRBD1. CDR1 is SGHRS and CDR2 is YFSETQ in the germline V gene. The CDR3 contains 16 residues. Trimming at V came to 3 bases and at J to 2 bases, leaving 5 bases not matched to a gene. CDR3 region: CASSSQGGAGANVLTF. The CDR3 bases are TGCGCCAGCAGCTCTCAAGGGGGCGCTGGGGCCAACGTCCTGACTTTC.

There are many counts of this clonotype. The CDR3 region is CASSLHGSTYEQYF. The CDR3 DNA reads as TGTGCCAGCAGTTTACACGGGAGTACGTACGAGCAGTACTTC. This chain connects TRBV12-3 or TRBV12-4 to TRBJ2-7; possibly TRBD2 for D (6 bases). The CDR3 extends over 14 amino acids. V lost 2 bases, J lost 4 bases, and 12 bases lay in between.

This clonotype was seen a few times. The chain joins TRBV28 to TRBJ2-1, with 8 nucleotides matching TRBD2. Germline V gives CDR1 MDHEN, CDR2 SYDVKM. The ends lost 7 bases at V and 4 bases at J; junction bases unmatched: 6. The CDR3 covers 14 residues. The CDR3 loop is CASTGLAGYNEQFF. The CDR3 nucleotides read TGTGCCAGCACAGGGCTAGCGGGTTACAATGAGCAGTTCTTC.

In its sample, this clonotype was seen many times. CDR3 loop: CATSRDRQYEQYV. The CDR3 DNA is TGTGCCACCAGCAGAGATCGGCAGTACGAGCAGTACGTC. V gene TRBV15 combines with J gene TRBJ2-7; no clear D. Germline-derived CDR1 and CDR2 are LNHNV and YYDKDF (reference sequence). The CDR3 is 13 amino acids. Trimming left V 0 bases short and J 4 bases short, with 7 bases between.

This clonotype has only a few counts. This sequence joins TRBV11-1 and TRBJ2-3, with D perhaps TRBD1 (5 bases). With 0 bases removed from V and 0 bases from J, the gap between germline ends came to 16 bases. In germline, CDR1 is SGHAT, CDR2 FQDESV (reference sequence). The CDR3 extends over 18 amino acids. The CDR3 bases are TGTGCCAGCAGCTTAGCGAAAAAAGGGGCAGTAAGCACAGATACGCAGTATTTT. Amino acids: CASSLAKKGAVSTDTQYF.

The chain links TRBV12-3 or TRBV12-4 to TRBJ1-2; the match to TRBD1 covers 7 bases. J was trimmed by 6 bases and V by 5 bases; bases with no gene match: 9. This CDR3 is 14 amino acids long. The CDR3 sequence: CASSLPGQRNGYTF. The DNA for the CDR3 is TGTGCCAGCAGTCTCCCGGGACAGAGGAATGGCTACACCTTC.

The V gene is TRBV10-3, the J gene TRBJ2-1; TRBD1 is a possible D gene (5 bases). CDR3 size: 21 residues. Germline V lookup: CDR1 ENHRY, CDR2 SYGVKD. V lost 0 bases and J 0 bases, leaving 24 bases between the germline ends. The CDR3 sequence is CAISESGVDSERKSSYNEQFF. In DNA form, the CDR3 reads TGTGCCATCAGTGAGTCGGGTGTAGACAGCGAAAGAAAAAGCTCCTACAATGAGCAGTTCTTC.

The genes are TRBV4-1 and TRBJ2-3; D is possibly TRBD2 (5 bases). Deletions cut 4 bases from V and 0 bases from J, with 14 bases between. In germline, CDR1 is MGHRA, CDR2 YSYEKL. This CDR3 region has 16 residues. The CDR3: CASSLRSLASTDTQYF. The DNA of the CDR3 is TGCGCCAGCAGCCTCCGGTCGCTAGCAAGCACAGATACGCAGTATTTT.

The V and J genes are TRBV9 and TRBJ2-3; D is unclear. Trimming pared 0 bases from V and 4 bases from J, leaving 9 bases between. The CDR3 is 14 residues long. Germline V gene sequence: CDR1 SGDLS, CDR2 YYNGEE. DNA of the CDR3: TGTGCCAGCAGCGTAGGCAGCAGGCCAGATACGCAGTATTTT. It specifies CASSVGSRPDTQYF.

This chain connects TRBV7-3 to TRBJ2-2; TRBD2 aligns across 10 bases. Germline-derived CDR1 and CDR2 are SGHTA and FQGTGA. The CDR3 consists of 15 residues. The trim removed 5 bases at V and 5 bases at J, leaving 5 bases unmatched. CDR3 DNA: TGTGCCAGCAGCACCCGGACTAGCGGAACCGGGGAGCTGTTTTTT. This translates into CASSTRTSGTGELFF.